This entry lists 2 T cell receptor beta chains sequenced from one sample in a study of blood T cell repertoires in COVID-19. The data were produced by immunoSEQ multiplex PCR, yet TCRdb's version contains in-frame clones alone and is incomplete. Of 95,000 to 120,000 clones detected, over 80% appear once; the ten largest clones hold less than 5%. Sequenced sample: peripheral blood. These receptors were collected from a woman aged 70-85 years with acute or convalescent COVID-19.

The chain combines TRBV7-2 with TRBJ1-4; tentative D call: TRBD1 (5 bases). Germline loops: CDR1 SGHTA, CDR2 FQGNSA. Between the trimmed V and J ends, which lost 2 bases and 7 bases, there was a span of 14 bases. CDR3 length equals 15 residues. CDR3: CASSLTGGGTEKLFF. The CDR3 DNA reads TGTGCCAGCAGCTTAACCGGGGGGGGTACTGAAAAACTGTTTTTT.

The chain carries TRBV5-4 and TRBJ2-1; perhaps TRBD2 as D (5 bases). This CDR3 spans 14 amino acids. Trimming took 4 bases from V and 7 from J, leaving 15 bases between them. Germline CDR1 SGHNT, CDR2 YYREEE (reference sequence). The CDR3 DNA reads TGTGCCAGCAGCCACGCGAGCGGTTGGAATGAGCAGTTCTTC. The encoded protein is CASSHASGWNEQFF.